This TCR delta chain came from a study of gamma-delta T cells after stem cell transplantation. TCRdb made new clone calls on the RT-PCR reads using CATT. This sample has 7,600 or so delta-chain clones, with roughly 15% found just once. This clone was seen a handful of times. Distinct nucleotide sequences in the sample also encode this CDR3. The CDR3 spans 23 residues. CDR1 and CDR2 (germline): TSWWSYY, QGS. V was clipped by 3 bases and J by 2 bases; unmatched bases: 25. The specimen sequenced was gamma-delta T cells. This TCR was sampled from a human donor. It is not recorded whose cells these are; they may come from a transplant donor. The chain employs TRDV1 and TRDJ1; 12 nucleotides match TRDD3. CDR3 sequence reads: CALGEPKIPFPTGGYKVTDKLIF. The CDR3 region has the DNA TGTGCTCTTGGGGAGCCTAAAATTCCTTTTCCTACTGGGGGATACAAAGTTACCGATAAACTCATCTTT.